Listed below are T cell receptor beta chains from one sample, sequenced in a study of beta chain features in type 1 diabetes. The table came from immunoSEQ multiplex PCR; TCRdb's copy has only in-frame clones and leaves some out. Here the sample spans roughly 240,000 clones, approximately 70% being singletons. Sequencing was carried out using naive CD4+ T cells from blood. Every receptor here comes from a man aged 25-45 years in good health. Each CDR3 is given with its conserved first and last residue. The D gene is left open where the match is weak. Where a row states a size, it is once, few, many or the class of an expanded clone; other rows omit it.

cdr3_nt: TGTGCCAGCAGCTTAAAAGCCGCTGAGAGCTCCTACAATGAGCAGTTCTTC; cdr3_aa: CASSLKAAESSYNEQFF; v_call: TRBV7-9; clone_size: -; j_call: TRBJ2-1; d_call: -; cdr3_length: 17
cdr3_nt: TGCAGCGTTGAGGGACGGGCGAACACTGAAGCTTTCTTT; cdr3_aa: CSVEGRANTEAFF; v_call: TRBV29-1; clone_size: -; j_call: TRBJ1-1; d_call: -; cdr3_length: 13
cdr3_nt: TGTGCCAGCAGCAAAGCCGGGGCCAACTATGGCTACACCTTC; cdr3_aa: CASSKAGANYGYTF; v_call: TRBV21-1; clone_size: -; j_call: TRBJ1-2; d_call: -; cdr3_length: 14
cdr3_nt: TGTGCCATCAGTGACCCTCGGGGCAGGGCTGCGCCGGAGACCCAGTACTTC; cdr3_aa: CAISDPRGRAAPETQYF; v_call: TRBV10-3; clone_size: -; j_call: TRBJ2-5; d_call: -; cdr3_length: 17
cdr3_nt: TGTGCCAGCAGTGATGGAGGGTTTGGCACAGATACGCAGTATTTT; cdr3_aa: CASSDGGFGTDTQYF; v_call: TRBV2; clone_size: -; j_call: TRBJ2-3; d_call: -; cdr3_length: 15
cdr3_nt: TGTGCCAGCTCACGCAGCGGAGGGTCGGGCACTGAAGCTTTCTTT; cdr3_aa: CASSRSGGSGTEAFF; v_call: TRBV18; clone_size: -; j_call: TRBJ1-1; d_call: -; cdr3_length: 15
cdr3_nt: TGCGCCAGCAGCTATGACAGGTACGAGCAGTACTTC; cdr3_aa: CASSYDRYEQYF; v_call: TRBV5-1; clone_size: -; j_call: TRBJ2-7; d_call: -; cdr3_length: 12
cdr3_nt: TGTGCCAGCAGCTTAGTTAGGACAGGGCCCTACGAGCAGTACTTC; cdr3_aa: CASSLVRTGPYEQYF; v_call: TRBV7-2; clone_size: -; j_call: TRBJ2-7; d_call: TRBD1; cdr3_length: 15
cdr3_nt: TGTGCCTGGAGTGGACAGTTGAACACTGAAGCTTTCTTT; cdr3_aa: CAWSGQLNTEAFF; v_call: TRBV30; clone_size: few; j_call: TRBJ1-1; d_call: -; cdr3_length: 13
cdr3_nt: TGCAGCGTTGAAAGAGGGCAGACCTACAATGAGCAGTTCTTC; cdr3_aa: CSVERGQTYNEQFF; v_call: TRBV29-1; clone_size: -; j_call: TRBJ2-1; d_call: -; cdr3_length: 14
cdr3_nt: TGTGCCTGGAGTGTTCAGGGGCGGGTCAACACTGAAGCTTTCTTT; cdr3_aa: CAWSVQGRVNTEAFF; v_call: TRBV30; clone_size: -; j_call: TRBJ1-1; d_call: -; cdr3_length: 15
cdr3_nt: TGTGCCTGGAGTGTACGAAAGGGACAAGAGACCCAGTACTTC; cdr3_aa: CAWSVRKGQETQYF; v_call: TRBV30; clone_size: few; j_call: TRBJ2-5; d_call: -; cdr3_length: 14
cdr3_nt: TGTGCCTGGAACGACAATAGCAATCAGCCCCAGCATTTT; cdr3_aa: CAWNDNSNQPQHF; v_call: TRBV30; clone_size: -; j_call: TRBJ1-5; d_call: -; cdr3_length: 13
cdr3_nt: TGTGCCTGGAGTTCGAAAGTGAACACTGAAGCTTTCTTT; cdr3_aa: CAWSSKVNTEAFF; v_call: TRBV30; clone_size: few; j_call: TRBJ1-1; d_call: -; cdr3_length: 13
cdr3_nt: TGTGCCTGGAGTGTATGGACAACGAACACTGAAGCTTTCTTT; cdr3_aa: CAWSVWTTNTEAFF; v_call: TRBV30; clone_size: -; j_call: TRBJ1-1; d_call: -; cdr3_length: 14
cdr3_nt: TGCGCCAGCAGCTTGGGTCTAGCGGGAGCCTACGAGCAGTACTTC; cdr3_aa: CASSLGLAGAYEQYF; v_call: TRBV5-1; clone_size: -; j_call: TRBJ2-7; d_call: TRBD2; cdr3_length: 15
cdr3_nt: TGTGCCAGCAGTTACAGGGATAAGGTGGCTGAAGCTTTCTTT; cdr3_aa: CASSYRDKVAEAFF; v_call: TRBV27; clone_size: once; j_call: TRBJ1-1; d_call: -; cdr3_length: 14
cdr3_nt: TGTGCCAGCAGCACCCTTGCCAGGGGGCATGGGAACACCATATATTTT; cdr3_aa: CASSTLARGHGNTIYF; v_call: TRBV13; clone_size: -; j_call: TRBJ1-3; d_call: TRBD1; cdr3_length: 16
cdr3_nt: TGTGCCAGCAGCTTCTTAGCGGGGACTAGCACAGATACGCAGTATTTT; cdr3_aa: CASSFLAGTSTDTQYF; v_call: TRBV7-2; clone_size: -; j_call: TRBJ2-3; d_call: TRBD2; cdr3_length: 16
cdr3_nt: TGTGCCAGTAGTATGGGGGATACGCAGTATTTT; cdr3_aa: CASSMGDTQYF; v_call: TRBV19; clone_size: few; j_call: TRBJ2-3; d_call: -; cdr3_length: 11
cdr3_nt: TGTGCCAGCAGCTTAATAGAGGGTCTAGTCTTCTTC; cdr3_aa: CASSLIEGLVFF; v_call: TRBV7-9; clone_size: -; j_call: TRBJ2-1; d_call: -; cdr3_length: 12
cdr3_nt: TGCAGCGTTGAAGGGGGCCGGGACAGGCAGTTCTTC; cdr3_aa: CSVEGGRDRQFF; v_call: TRBV29-1; clone_size: few; j_call: TRBJ2-1; d_call: TRBD1; cdr3_length: 12
cdr3_nt: TGTGCCAGCAGTGAAAGCGGCACCATCCGCGAGCAGTACTTC; cdr3_aa: CASSESGTIREQYF; v_call: TRBV25-1; clone_size: few; j_call: TRBJ2-7; d_call: -; cdr3_length: 14
cdr3_nt: TGTGCCAGCAGTTTGAGAACCGGGGAGCTGTTTTTT; cdr3_aa: CASSLRTGELFF; v_call: TRBV27; clone_size: -; j_call: TRBJ2-2; d_call: -; cdr3_length: 12
cdr3_nt: TGTGCCAGCAGCTTACTAGTGGGATACACAGATACGCAGTATTTT; cdr3_aa: CASSLLVGYTDTQYF; v_call: TRBV7-9; clone_size: -; j_call: TRBJ2-3; d_call: -; cdr3_length: 15
cdr3_nt: TGTGCCAGCAGTGAAGAGTTGCAAGAGACCCAGTACTTC; cdr3_aa: CASSEELQETQYF; v_call: TRBV2; clone_size: once; j_call: TRBJ2-5; d_call: -; cdr3_length: 13
cdr3_nt: TGTGCCAGCAGCCCCCAGGAGGGAGAGCAGTTCTTC; cdr3_aa: CASSPQEGEQFF; v_call: TRBV7-9; clone_size: -; j_call: TRBJ2-1; d_call: -; cdr3_length: 12
cdr3_nt: TGTGCCTGGACAGGTGCGGCATCGCAGTATTTT; cdr3_aa: CAWTGAASQYF; v_call: TRBV30; clone_size: -; j_call: TRBJ2-3; d_call: -; cdr3_length: 11
cdr3_nt: TGTGCCAGCAGCGCGAAACTTAGAGGGTTGGAAAACATTCAGTACTTC; cdr3_aa: CASSAKLRGLENIQYF; v_call: TRBV9; clone_size: -; j_call: TRBJ2-4; d_call: -; cdr3_length: 16
cdr3_nt: TGTGCCTGGAGTATCCAGGGGGCGCAAGATACGCAGTATTTT; cdr3_aa: CAWSIQGAQDTQYF; v_call: TRBV30; clone_size: -; j_call: TRBJ2-3; d_call: TRBD1; cdr3_length: 14
cdr3_nt: TGTGCCAGTAGTAATCAGGGTGGCGAAAAACTGTTTTTT; cdr3_aa: CASSNQGGEKLFF; v_call: TRBV19; clone_size: -; j_call: TRBJ1-4; d_call: -; cdr3_length: 13
cdr3_nt: TGCGCCAGCCTTAGCGGCCTCTCTGGAAACACCATATATTTT; cdr3_aa: CASLSGLSGNTIYF; v_call: TRBV23-1; clone_size: -; j_call: TRBJ1-3; d_call: -; cdr3_length: 14
cdr3_nt: TGTGCCAGCAGCTCGCCAGGAGGAAGCAGGAATGAGCAGTTCTTC; cdr3_aa: CASSSPGGSRNEQFF; v_call: TRBV7-9; clone_size: -; j_call: TRBJ2-1; d_call: -; cdr3_length: 15
cdr3_nt: TGTGCCTGGAGTGGCCTAGCGGTCTCCTACAATGAGCAGTTCTTC; cdr3_aa: CAWSGLAVSYNEQFF; v_call: TRBV30; clone_size: -; j_call: TRBJ2-1; d_call: TRBD2; cdr3_length: 15
cdr3_nt: TGCAGCGTTGAAGGAACGACTAGCGGGAGGGCCGTGGACAATGAGCAGTTCTTC; cdr3_aa: CSVEGTTSGRAVDNEQFF; v_call: TRBV29-1; clone_size: once; j_call: TRBJ2-1; d_call: TRBD2; cdr3_length: 18
cdr3_nt: TGCGCCAGCAGCTTGGTTGGGGCCTCCTACAATGAGCAGTTCTTC; cdr3_aa: CASSLVGASYNEQFF; v_call: TRBV5-1; clone_size: -; j_call: TRBJ2-1; d_call: -; cdr3_length: 15
cdr3_nt: TGTGCCAGCAGCTTGGACAGATCACCCGGGGCCAACGTCCTGACTTTC; cdr3_aa: CASSLDRSPGANVLTF; v_call: TRBV7-2; clone_size: -; j_call: TRBJ2-6; d_call: -; cdr3_length: 16
cdr3_nt: TGTGCCAGCAGCTTGGGCGGGGGGCCTGGCACAGATACGCAGTATTTT; cdr3_aa: CASSLGGGPGTDTQYF; v_call: TRBV7-2; clone_size: -; j_call: TRBJ2-3; d_call: TRBD2; cdr3_length: 16
cdr3_nt: TGCGCCAGCAGCCAAGTGGCTGTCGTGGGGGAGCAGTTCTTC; cdr3_aa: CASSQVAVVGEQFF; v_call: TRBV4-3; clone_size: -; j_call: TRBJ2-1; d_call: -; cdr3_length: 14
cdr3_nt: TGTGCCTGGATCAAAACAGATACGCAGTATTTT; cdr3_aa: CAWIKTDTQYF; v_call: TRBV30; clone_size: few; j_call: TRBJ2-3; d_call: -; cdr3_length: 11
cdr3_nt: TGTGCCAGCAGCGTTGGGGACTATTCTGGGGAGACCCAGTACTTC; cdr3_aa: CASSVGDYSGETQYF; v_call: TRBV9; clone_size: -; j_call: TRBJ2-5; d_call: TRBD2; cdr3_length: 15
cdr3_nt: TGTGCCAGCAGCTGGACTAGCAGCGCCTACAATGAGCAGTTCTTC; cdr3_aa: CASSWTSSAYNEQFF; v_call: TRBV7-9; clone_size: once; j_call: TRBJ2-1; d_call: TRBD2; cdr3_length: 15
cdr3_nt: TGTGCCAGCAGCTTAGTGACAGCAACCTACGAGCAGTACTTC; cdr3_aa: CASSLVTATYEQYF; v_call: TRBV11-2; clone_size: -; j_call: TRBJ2-7; d_call: -; cdr3_length: 14
cdr3_nt: TGCAGCGTTTATAGGGCCGGGACATCCGAGACCCAGTACTTC; cdr3_aa: CSVYRAGTSETQYF; v_call: TRBV29-1; clone_size: -; j_call: TRBJ2-5; d_call: -; cdr3_length: 14
cdr3_nt: TGTGCCAGCAGCTTAACTAGCGGGGGGACTCCTCCTAGGACCCAGTACTTC; cdr3_aa: CASSLTSGGTPPRTQYF; v_call: TRBV5-6; clone_size: -; j_call: TRBJ2-5; d_call: TRBD2; cdr3_length: 17
cdr3_nt: TGCAGCGTTACTAGCGGGGATCCAGATACGCAGTATTTT; cdr3_aa: CSVTSGDPDTQYF; v_call: TRBV29-1; clone_size: few; j_call: TRBJ2-3; d_call: TRBD2; cdr3_length: 13
cdr3_nt: TGTGCCAGCAGCTTCATAGCCACAGATACGCAGTATTTT; cdr3_aa: CASSFIATDTQYF; v_call: TRBV7-2; clone_size: -; j_call: TRBJ2-3; d_call: -; cdr3_length: 13
cdr3_nt: TGTGCCAGCAGTGCGGAGTACCAAGAGACCCAGTACTTC; cdr3_aa: CASSAEYQETQYF; v_call: TRBV6-1; clone_size: -; j_call: TRBJ2-5; d_call: -; cdr3_length: 13
cdr3_nt: TGTGCCAGCAGCTTATTTGCGGGACTAACCTACAATGAGCAGTTCTTC; cdr3_aa: CASSLFAGLTYNEQFF; v_call: TRBV7-2; clone_size: -; j_call: TRBJ2-1; d_call: TRBD2; cdr3_length: 16
cdr3_nt: TGTGCCTGGAGCCTAAGGGGTTTGAGGGAGACCCAGTACTTC; cdr3_aa: CAWSLRGLRETQYF; v_call: TRBV30; clone_size: few; j_call: TRBJ2-5; d_call: -; cdr3_length: 14
cdr3_nt: TGCAGCGTCGGGAGAGCTAATGAAAAACTGTTTTTT; cdr3_aa: CSVGRANEKLFF; v_call: TRBV29-1; clone_size: few; j_call: TRBJ1-4; d_call: -; cdr3_length: 12
cdr3_nt: TGTGCCAGCAGTGAGGGACTAGCGGGATTAAACATTCAGTACTTC; cdr3_aa: CASSEGLAGLNIQYF; v_call: TRBV25-1; clone_size: -; j_call: TRBJ2-4; d_call: TRBD2; cdr3_length: 15
cdr3_nt: TGTGCCAGCAGTTTGGGCGGCACAGATACGCAGTATTTT; cdr3_aa: CASSLGGTDTQYF; v_call: TRBV28; clone_size: -; j_call: TRBJ2-3; d_call: -; cdr3_length: 13
cdr3_nt: TGTGCCAGCAGCGCTATGGGAGGGCTCACAGATACGCAGTATTTT; cdr3_aa: CASSAMGGLTDTQYF; v_call: TRBV9; clone_size: once; j_call: TRBJ2-3; d_call: TRBD2; cdr3_length: 15
cdr3_nt: TGTGCCAGCAGCCCTTGGACAGACACCGGGGAGCTGTTTTTT; cdr3_aa: CASSPWTDTGELFF; v_call: TRBV9; clone_size: -; j_call: TRBJ2-2; d_call: -; cdr3_length: 14
cdr3_nt: TGTGCCTGGAGTCGGGACTACACAGATACGCAGTATTTT; cdr3_aa: CAWSRDYTDTQYF; v_call: TRBV30; clone_size: few; j_call: TRBJ2-3; d_call: TRBD2; cdr3_length: 13
cdr3_nt: TGTGCCAGCAGTTACGGACAGGGGAGGGCAGAGACCCAGTACTTC; cdr3_aa: CASSYGQGRAETQYF; v_call: TRBV6-5; clone_size: -; j_call: TRBJ2-5; d_call: TRBD1; cdr3_length: 15
cdr3_nt: TGTGCCAGCAGCTTACCGGCGGGAACTAGCACAGATACGCAGTATTTT; cdr3_aa: CASSLPAGTSTDTQYF; v_call: TRBV7-2; clone_size: few; j_call: TRBJ2-3; d_call: -; cdr3_length: 16
cdr3_nt: TGTGCCAAAGACGACAGTCCTAGCACAGATACGCAGTATTTT; cdr3_aa: CAKDDSPSTDTQYF; v_call: TRBV27; clone_size: -; j_call: TRBJ2-3; d_call: -; cdr3_length: 14